The clone carrying this T cell receptor (beta chain) was counted only a few times. Antigen specificity is unknown. The CDR3 loop spans 13 amino acids. V was pared by 0 bases and J by 3 bases, with 6 bases between. Germline lookup yields CDR1 LGHNA and CDR2 YNFKEQ. The sample comes from a study of shared clonotypes between healthy human individuals. For each subset, genomic DNA was distributed in equal portions over several immunoSEQ plates. Original processing methods: With immunoSEQ giving junction-only sequences and no quality scores, filtering differed. Data came from immunoSEQ multiplex PCR; TCRdb stores just in-frame clones and leaves some out. From that table come the V and J calls and clone size; the DNA was used to work out D and trimming. Here the sample spans more than 1 million clones, more than 75% being singletons. Study-wide points: In general, naive subsets displayed greater estimated richness than memory subsets did.

All donors were healthy HIV-negative adults lacking recent acute infections or vaccinations. The source of this sequence is a man in his late teens or twenties in good health. Some clones in this sample may be carry-over from other donors' samples. Sequencing input: memory CD4+ T cells from PBMCs. Regarding subset: CD45RA-negative fraction. The V and J genes are TRBV4-2 and TRBJ2-7, with D hard to call. CDR3 residues: CASSQEWGYEQYF. DNA of the CDR3: TGTGCCAGCAGCCAAGAATGGGGCTACGAGCAGTACTTC.